The 13 T cell receptor beta chains presented below share a single source sample, sequenced in a study of CD8+CD57+ T cells in acquired aplastic anemia. The TCR beta profiling, which covered VDJ combination and CDR3 sequence, was carried out using genomic DNA as the template. TCRdb fed the reads into MiXCR, producing one record per CDR3 protein. This table has some 120,000 distinct CDR3 sequences, around 48% appearing once. The sequenced sample consisted of sorted CD4+, CD8+, or CD8+CD57+ T cells (not recorded which) from PBMCs. Receptors originate from a human donor in good health, serving as a control.

This chain connects TRBV29-1 to TRBJ2-5; D could derive from TRBD1 or TRBD2 (5 bases each). Trimming removed 0 bases at V and 5 bases at J, with 10 bases between. The CDR3 has 13 amino acids. CDR1 SQVTM and CDR2 ANQGSEA come from the germline V gene. The CDR3, as DNA: TGCAGCGTTGAAGATCAGTGGGGGGAGACCCAGTACTTC. This sequence encodes CSVEDQWGETQYF.

The chain combines TRBV11-2 with TRBJ1-1; D is perhaps TRBD1 (5 bases). V lost 6 bases, J lost 1 base, and 18 bases lay in between. From germline, CDR1 is SGHAT and CDR2 FQNNGV. This CDR3 spans 16 amino acids. CDR3 sequence (DNA): TGTGCCAGCAGTTACAAGACAGCCGGAGAGAACACTGAAGCTTTCTTT. Amino acid sequence: CASSYKTAGENTEAFF.

V and J are TRBV11-2 and TRBJ1-2; possible D gene TRBD1, 6 bases. The CDR3 loop spans 14 amino acids. The germline V gene encodes CDR1 SGHAT and CDR2 FQNNGV. Deletions cut 0 bases from V and 8 bases from J, with 13 bases between. The CDR3 loop is CASSLDGGRGGYTF. The CDR3 DNA reads TGTGCCAGCAGCTTAGACGGGGGGCGCGGCGGCTACACCTTC.

About this clonotype itself: A single base separates this from a much larger clone, so it may be a read error. This chain uses TRBV12-3 or TRBV12-4 with TRBJ2-2; TRBD2 aligns across 8 bases. CDR3 length equals 14 residues. The chain's CDR3 is CASSRRGDDGEPFF. The CDR3 coding sequence is TGTGCCAGCAGCCGGCGGGGGGACGACGGGGAGCCGTTTTTT.

The table lists this clonotype with many counts. The chain links TRBV5-1 to TRBJ2-2; D tentatively fits TRBD1 or TRBD2 (6 bases each). This CDR3 contains 14 residues. CDR1 and CDR2 (germline): SGHRS, YFSETQ. V was cut by 4 bases and J by 5 bases, with 12 bases left in between. This CDR3 is CASSPGGGTGELFF. The DNA of the CDR3 is TGCGCCAGCAGCCCCGGAGGGGGGACCGGGGAGCTGTTTTTT.

This clonotype has ten or more counts. The rearrangement links TRBV14 to TRBJ1-4; D is possibly TRBD1 (5 bases). Deletions cut 1 base from V and 8 bases from J, with 11 bases between. The CDR3 length is 14 residues. Germline CDR1 SGHDN, CDR2 FVKESK. As DNA, the CDR3 is TGTGCCAGCAGCCAAGTCGGGGCGGGGGAAAAACTGTTTTTT. Its translation is CASSQVGAGEKLFF.

Many counts were recorded for this clonotype. The chain recombines TRBV12-3 or TRBV12-4 with TRBJ1-1; 7 bases are a match to TRBD1. CDR3 length: 14 residues. The trim removed 3 bases at V and 9 bases at J, leaving 10 bases unmatched. CDR3 bases: TGTGCCAGCAGTTTCCCTACCGACAGGGTTCAAGCTTTCTTT. Protein sequence: CASSFPTDRVQAFF.

This rearrangement joins TRBV11-1 to TRBJ1-1, with D possibly being TRBD1 (6 bases). The germline V gene encodes CDR1 SGHAT and CDR2 FQDESV (reference sequence). Trimming shortened V by 5 bases and J by 5 bases, and 21 bases separated the two germline ends. The CDR3 sequence is 16 residues long. The CDR3 here is CASSVGGLVVETEAFF. Written as DNA, the CDR3 is TGTGCCAGCAGCGTAGGGGGGCTGGTTGTGGAGACTGAAGCTTTCTTT.

The rearrangement joins TRBV6-1 to TRBJ2-5, with 13 nucleotides matching TRBD2. CDR1 is MNHNS and CDR2 is SASEGT in the germline V gene. The CDR3 loop spans 16 amino acids. V lost 6 bases to trimming and J lost 3 bases; unmatched junction nucleotides: 7. The CDR3 is CASRITSGGVEETQYF. The DNA for the CDR3 is TGTGCCAGCAGGATAACTAGCGGGGGGGTAGAAGAGACCCAGTACTTC.

This clonotype was found many times. This sequence may be a read error, since a much larger clone differs from it by one base. This chain connects TRBV7-8 to TRBJ2-7, with D maybe TRBD2 (7 bases). Deletions cut 7 bases from V and 4 bases from J, with 11 bases between. CDR3 length: 12 amino acids. Germline CDR1 reads SGHVS; CDR2 reads FQNEAQ. The CDR3 protein is CASKRGAYEQYF. The DNA for the CDR3 is TGTGCCAGCAAACGGGGGGCGTACGAGCAGTACTTC.

About this clonotype: One junction end does not reproduce the germline sequence, and a read error may be involved. The V and J genes are TRBV2 and TRBJ1-6; D unresolved. The CDR3 consists of 13 residues. Germline V CDR1 and CDR2: SNHLY, FYNNEI. For the CDR3, the DNA is TGTGCCAGCAAGGGCGGATTAAATTCACTCCTCCACTTT. Residues: CASKGGLNSLLHF.

The chain uses TRBV2 and TRBJ1-5; D remains unclear. This CDR3 contains 13 residues. The germline V gene has CDR1 SNHLY and CDR2 FYNNEI. V was cut by 5 bases and J by 7 bases, with 12 bases left in between. CDR3 nucleotide sequence: TGTGCCAGCAGTTTAGATCTGCGACAGCCCCAGCATTTT. Protein product: CASSLDLRQPQHF.

This clonotype was detected many times. The chain has TRBV7-3 and TRBJ2-7; no reliable D call. V lost 2 bases, J lost 5 bases, and 13 bases lay in between. Germline V CDR1 and CDR2: SGHTA, FQGTGA. This CDR3 spans 14 amino acids. Here the CDR3 DNA reads TGTGCCAGCAGCTTAGGATCTTGGGTCGACGAGCAGTACTTC. The encoded protein is CASSLGSWVDEQYF.